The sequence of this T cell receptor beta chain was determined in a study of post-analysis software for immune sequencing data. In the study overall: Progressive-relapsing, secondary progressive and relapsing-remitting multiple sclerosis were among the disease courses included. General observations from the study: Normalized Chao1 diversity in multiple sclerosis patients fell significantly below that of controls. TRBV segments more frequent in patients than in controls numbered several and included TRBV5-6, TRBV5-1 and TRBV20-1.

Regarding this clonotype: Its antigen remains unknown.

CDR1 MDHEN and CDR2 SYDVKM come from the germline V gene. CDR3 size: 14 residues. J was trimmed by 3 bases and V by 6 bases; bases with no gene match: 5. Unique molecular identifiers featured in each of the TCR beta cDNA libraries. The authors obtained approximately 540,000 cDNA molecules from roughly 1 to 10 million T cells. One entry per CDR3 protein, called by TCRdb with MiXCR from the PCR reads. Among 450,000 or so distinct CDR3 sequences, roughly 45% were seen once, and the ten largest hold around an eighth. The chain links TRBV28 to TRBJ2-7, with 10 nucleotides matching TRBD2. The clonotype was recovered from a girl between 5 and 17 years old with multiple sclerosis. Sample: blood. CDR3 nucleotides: TGTGCCAGCAGGCCTAGCGGGAGCCACTACGAGCAGTACTTC. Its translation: CASRPSGSHYEQYF.